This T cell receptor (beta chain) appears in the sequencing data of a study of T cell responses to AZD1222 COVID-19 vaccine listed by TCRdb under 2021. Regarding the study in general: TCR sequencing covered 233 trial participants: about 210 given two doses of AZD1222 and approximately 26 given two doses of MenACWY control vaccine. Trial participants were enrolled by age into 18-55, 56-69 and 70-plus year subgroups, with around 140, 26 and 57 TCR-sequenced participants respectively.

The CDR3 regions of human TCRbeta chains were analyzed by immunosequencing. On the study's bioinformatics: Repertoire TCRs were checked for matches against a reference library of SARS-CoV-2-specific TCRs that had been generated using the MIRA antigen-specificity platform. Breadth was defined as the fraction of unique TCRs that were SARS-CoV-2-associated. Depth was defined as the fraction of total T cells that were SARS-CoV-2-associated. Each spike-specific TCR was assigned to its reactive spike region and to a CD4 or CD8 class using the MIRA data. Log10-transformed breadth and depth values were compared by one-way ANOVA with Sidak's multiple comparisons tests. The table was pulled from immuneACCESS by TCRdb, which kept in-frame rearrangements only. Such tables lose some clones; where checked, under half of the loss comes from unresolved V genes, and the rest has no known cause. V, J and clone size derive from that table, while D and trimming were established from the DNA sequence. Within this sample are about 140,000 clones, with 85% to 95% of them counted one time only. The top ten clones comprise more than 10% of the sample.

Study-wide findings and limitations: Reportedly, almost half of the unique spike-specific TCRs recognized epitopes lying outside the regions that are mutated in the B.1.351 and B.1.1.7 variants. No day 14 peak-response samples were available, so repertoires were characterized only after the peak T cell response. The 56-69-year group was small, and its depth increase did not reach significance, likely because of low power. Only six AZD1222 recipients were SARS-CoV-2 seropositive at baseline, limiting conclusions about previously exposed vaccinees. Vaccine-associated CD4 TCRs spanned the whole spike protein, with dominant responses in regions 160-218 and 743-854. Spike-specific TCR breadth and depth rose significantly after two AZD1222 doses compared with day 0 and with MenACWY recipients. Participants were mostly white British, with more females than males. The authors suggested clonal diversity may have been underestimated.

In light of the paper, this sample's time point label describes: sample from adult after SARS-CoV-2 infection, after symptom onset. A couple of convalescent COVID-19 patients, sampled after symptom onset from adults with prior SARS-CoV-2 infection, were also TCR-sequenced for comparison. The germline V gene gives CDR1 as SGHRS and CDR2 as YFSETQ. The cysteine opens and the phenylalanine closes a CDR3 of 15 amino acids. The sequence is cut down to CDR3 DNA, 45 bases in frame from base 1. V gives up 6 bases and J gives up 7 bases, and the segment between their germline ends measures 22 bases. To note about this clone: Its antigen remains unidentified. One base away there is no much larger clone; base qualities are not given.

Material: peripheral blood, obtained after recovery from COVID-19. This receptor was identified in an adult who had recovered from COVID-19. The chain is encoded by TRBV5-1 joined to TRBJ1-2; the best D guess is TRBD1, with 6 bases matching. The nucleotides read TGCGCCAGCACCCTCCGCCCCGGGACATTGCTTGGCTACACCTTC. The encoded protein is CASTLRPGTLLGYTF. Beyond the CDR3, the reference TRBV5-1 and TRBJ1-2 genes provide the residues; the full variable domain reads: KAGVTQTPRYLIKTRGQQVTLSCSPISGHRSVSWYQQTPGQGLQFLFEYFSETQRNKGNFPGRFSGRQFSNSRSEMNVSTLELGDSALYLCASTLRPGTLLGYTFGSGTRLTVV.